The present T cell receptor beta chain was sequenced within a study of blood T cell repertoires in COVID-19. The data were produced by immunoSEQ multiplex PCR, yet TCRdb's version contains in-frame clones alone and is incomplete. Of over 350,000 clones listed, roughly 90% are singletons. Germline V gene lookup returns CDR1 SGHNT and CDR2 YYREEE (reference sequence). The CDR3 has 14 residues. V was clipped by 6 bases and J by 4 bases; unmatched bases: 6. Sequenced input: peripheral blood. The source is a woman in her twenties or thirties with active or convalescent COVID-19. The rearrangement links TRBV5-4 to TRBJ2-2; 7 nucleotides line up with TRBD1. The CDR3 DNA is TGTGCCAGCACCTGGGACAGCCCCACCGGGGAGCTGTTTTTT. This gives the protein CASTWDSPTGELFF.